Listed here are 11 T cell receptor beta chains from one sample, sequenced in a study of shared clonotypes between healthy human individuals. Sequencing was performed with immunoSEQ multiplex PCR; in TCRdb, only in-frame clones are kept and a portion is missing. The data show a few million clones, with more than 80% seen just once and roughly 0.14% held by the top ten. The specimen was naive CD4+ T cells sorted from blood. Subset: CD45RA+ positively selected. These receptors were obtained from a man between 18 and 35 years old in good health.

This sequence joins TRBV5-1 and TRBJ1-2; TRBD1 agrees at 7 bases. The CDR3 consists of 13 residues. The germline CDR1 and CDR2 sequences are SGHRS and YFSETQ. V lost 4 bases to trimming and J lost 8 bases; unmatched junction nucleotides: 8. The CDR3 loop is CASSVDRVGGYTF. CDR3 bases: TGCGCCAGCAGCGTCGACAGGGTTGGGGGCTACACCTTC.

The gene calls are TRBV2 and TRBJ2-7, with 7 nucleotides matching TRBD2. V was clipped by 5 bases and J by 1 base; unmatched bases: 2. From germline, CDR1 is SNHLY and CDR2 FYNNEI. This CDR3 has 13 amino acids. The CDR3: CASSRAGSYEQYF. The CDR3 DNA is TGTGCCAGCAGTAGAGCGGGATCCTACGAGCAGTACTTC.

V and J are TRBV4-1 and TRBJ1-2; a possible D gene is TRBD1 (5 bases). The germline V gene encodes CDR1 MGHRA and CDR2 YSYEKL. Trimming pared 1 base from V and 5 bases from J, leaving 11 bases between. The CDR3 consists of 14 residues. The chain's CDR3 is CASSQGGGGYGYTF. CDR3 bases: TGCGCCAGCAGCCAAGGGGGGGGAGGTTATGGCTACACCTTC.

The J gene is TRBJ2-3, the V gene TRBV19; 10 nucleotides align to TRBD2. Germline CDR1 is LNHDA and CDR2 is SQIVND (reference sequence). This CDR3 spans 16 amino acids. V dropped 5 bases and J dropped 2; count of bases not matched to a gene: 7. The CDR3 nucleotides read TGTGCCAGTAGTCCCGGGACTAGCGCATTCACAGATACGCAGTATTTT. Amino acid sequence: CASSPGTSAFTDTQYF. The complete variable domain, with remaining parts taken from reference TRBV19 and TRBJ2-3, reads DGGITQSPKYLFRKEGQNVTLSCEQNLNHDAMYWYRQDPGQGLRLIYYSQIVNDFQKGDIAEGYSVSREKKESFPLTVTSAQKNPTAFYLCASSPGTSAFTDTQYFGPGTRLTVL.

As for this clone: Other DNA sequences within the sample encode an identical CDR3. The chain carries TRBV10-3 and TRBJ2-2, with D maybe TRBD1 (6 bases). This CDR3 is 12 amino acids long. The germline gives CDR1 ENHRY, CDR2 SYGVKD. V was shortened by 6 bases and J by 5 bases, with 7 bases between the two germline ends. The CDR3 region has the DNA TGTGCCATCAGACAGGGTACCGGGGAGCTGTTTTTT. Its protein is CAIRQGTGELFF.

The chain links TRBV19 to TRBJ2-7; a weak D match, TRBD1 (6 bases). The V end was cut by 6 bases, the J end by 1 base, with 19 bases between. Germline CDR1 LNHDA, CDR2 SQIVND (reference sequence). The CDR3 has 16 residues. CDR3 nucleotide sequence: TGTGCCAGTAGGGAGACGGGACACGGGATTTCCTACGAGCAGTACTTC. Its protein product is CASRETGHGISYEQYF. Looking up the rest from reference TRBV19 and TRBJ2-7 gives the full variable domain: DGGITQSPKYLFRKEGQNVTLSCEQNLNHDAMYWYRQDPGQGLRLIYYSQIVNDFQKGDIAEGYSVSREKKESFPLTVTSAQKNPTAFYLCASRETGHGISYEQYFGPGTRLTVT.

The V call is TRBV18, the J call TRBJ1-1; D gene ambiguous. Between the trimmed V and J ends, which lost 6 bases and 1 base, there was a span of 12 bases. There are 14 residues in the CDR3. In germline, CDR1 is KGHSH, CDR2 LQKENI. The CDR3 reads CASSPRRGNTEAFF. CDR3 in DNA: TGTGCCAGCTCTCCCCGACGGGGGAACACTGAAGCTTTCTTT.

This clone has more than one count but fewer than ten. The same CDR3 also results from other DNA sequences found in this sample. CDR3 residues: CASSSPGETQYF. The CDR3 DNA reads as TGTGCCAGCAGTTCCCCTGGAGAGACCCAGTACTTC. The V call is TRBV6-5, the J call TRBJ2-5; D not resolved. Trimming took 4 bases from V and 4 from J, leaving 7 bases between them. Germline lookup yields CDR1 MNHEY and CDR2 SVGAGI. The CDR3 runs 12 residues.

This clone occurred a few times. This CDR3 reads CASSGGQGTQPQHF. CDR3 nucleotides: TGTGCCAGCAGTGGGGGACAGGGCACCCAGCCCCAGCATTTT. The J gene is TRBJ1-5, the V gene TRBV2, with 9 nucleotides matching TRBD1. This CDR3 region has 14 residues. V was clipped by 4 bases and J by 7 bases; unmatched bases: 5. Germline V gene data show CDR1 as SNHLY and CDR2 as FYNNEI.

This clone was seen more than once but under ten times. This chain connects TRBV30 to TRBJ1-5; D ambiguous. V lost 3 bases and J lost 8, with 8 bases in between. The CDR3 is 11 amino acids. The V gene's germline CDR1 is GTSNPN and CDR2 SVGIG (reference sequence). CDR3 bases: TGTGCCTGGAGGGGAACCAAGCCCCAGCATTTT. Translation gives CAWRGTKPQHF.

This clone was picked up a small number of times. V gene TRBV29-1 combines with J gene TRBJ1-1, with D hard to call. CDR1 and CDR2 from the germline V gene are SQVTM and ANQGSEA. Deletions cut 6 bases from V and 0 bases from J, with 8 bases between. This CDR3 has 12 amino acids. The chain's CDR3 is CSVGLMNTEAFF. The CDR3 DNA sequence: TGCAGCGTCGGATTAATGAACACTGAAGCTTTCTTT.